This passage covers 29 T cell receptor beta chains from one sample sequenced in a study of blood T cell repertoires in COVID-19 (dated by TCRdb to about 2020). The library was made by the immunoSEQ multiplex PCR assay. TCRdb took over this immuneACCESS table, retaining in-frame rearrangements with V and J assigned. Such tables are incomplete; in checked studies, under half of the missing clones stem from an unresolved V gene, and the remainder is unexplained. This sample is represented by 110,000 or so clones; around 83% of them were singletons. The leading ten clones occupy 5% to 6.5% of the sample. The sequenced material came from peripheral blood. The receptors shown here come from a woman aged 60 to 75 with COVID-19, enrolled during active disease.

The chain links TRBV18 to TRBJ1-5, with unresolved D. Germline V gives CDR1 KGHSH, CDR2 LQKENI. The CDR3 has 14 amino acids. Trimming took 2 bases from V and 3 from J, leaving 8 bases between them. DNA for the CDR3: TGTGCCAGCTCACCAACCAGGAACAATCAGCCCCAGCATTTT. Translating it yields CASSPTRNNQPQHF.

The CDR3 DNA reads TGTGCCAGCAGTGAGGACTTTTCCGGCTACACCTTC. Translating it yields CASSEDFSGYTF. The chain combines TRBV6-6 with TRBJ1-2; D gene uncertain. The CDR3 totals 12 residues. Germline CDR1 reads MNHNY; CDR2 reads SVGAGI (reference sequence). The V end lost 5 bases, the J end lost 8 bases, and 12 bases lay between the germline ends.

In DNA, the CDR3 is TGTGCCACCTCCACAGGGGTCTACACTGAAGCTTTCTTT. Translating gives CATSTGVYTEAFF. The chain has TRBV2 and TRBJ1-1, with 7 positions matching TRBD1. This CDR3 is built from 13 residues. The V gene's germline CDR1 is SNHLY and CDR2 FYNNEI. J lost 3 bases, V lost 10 bases, and 8 bases had no gene match.

The rearrangement joins TRBV11-1 to TRBJ2-2; 8 positions agree with TRBD2. J lost 1 base, V lost 6 bases, and 7 bases had no gene match. The CDR3 has 16 amino acids. CDR1 is SGHAT, CDR2 FQDESV, per germline (reference sequence). CDR3 nucleotide sequence: TGTGCCAGCAGGGACTGGCGGGGGGTGAACACCGGGGAGCTGTTTTTT. Translating it yields CASRDWRGVNTGELFF.

The CDR3 DNA sequence: TGTGCCAGCAGACCGGACCCCAGGGGTATCGGTTCACCCCTCCACTTT. Its protein is CASRPDPRGIGSPLHF. This rearrangement joins TRBV7-9 to TRBJ1-6; D perhaps matches TRBD1 (6 bases). V was shortened by 6 bases and J by 9 bases, with 21 bases between the two germline ends. Germline V lookup: CDR1 SEHNR, CDR2 FQNEAQ (reference sequence). The CDR3 is 16 residues long.

The chain recombines TRBV3-1 (or the pseudogene TRBV3-2) with TRBJ2-7; 14 positions match TRBD2. Per germline, CDR1 LGHDT and CDR2 YNNKEL (reference sequence). The CDR3 totals 16 residues. V trimming: 4 bases; J trimming: 3 bases; junction bases outside the gene matches: 5. The CDR3 here is CASSLGTSGGLYEQYF. CDR3 bases: TGTGCCAGCAGCCTTGGGACTAGCGGGGGACTCTACGAGCAGTACTTC.

The sample holds one count of this clone. The chain is built from TRBV9 and TRBJ2-2; D might be TRBD1 (5 bases). Germline V gene data show CDR1 as SGDLS and CDR2 as YYNGEE. V gave up 0 bases and J gave up 5 bases, with 11 bases separating them. The CDR3 consists of 15 residues. The CDR3 region is CASSVGREGTGELFF. The DNA for the CDR3 is TGTGCCAGCAGCGTAGGCAGGGAAGGGACCGGGGAGCTGTTTTTT.

This chain uses TRBV7-9 with TRBJ2-3; 7 bases are shared with TRBD2. V gave up 5 bases and J gave up 0 bases; unmatched junction bases: 8. Germline V gene sequence: CDR1 SEHNR, CDR2 FQNEAQ (reference sequence). The CDR3 has 16 amino acids. This CDR3 reads CASSQSWGGSTDTQYF. In DNA form, the CDR3 reads TGTGCCAGCAGCCAATCCTGGGGGGGAAGCACAGATACGCAGTATTTT.

The chain has TRBV7-8 and TRBJ2-1, with 7 bases aligning to TRBD1. With V trimmed by 0 bases and J by 3 bases, 2 bases remained unmatched. Germline CDR1 and CDR2: SGHVS and FQNEAQ. This CDR3 has 15 amino acids. The CDR3 loop reads CASSLAGTDYNEQFF. CDR3 nucleotides: TGTGCCAGCAGCTTAGCCGGGACAGACTACAATGAGCAGTTCTTC.

CDR3 DNA sequence: TGTGCCAGCAGCGCTTATACCGGGACAGCTGAAAAACTGTTTTTT. The encoded protein is CASSAYTGTAEKLFF. The chain combines TRBV5-4 with TRBJ1-4; 7 nucleotides line up with TRBD1. Germline assignment: CDR1 SGHNT and CDR2 YYREEE (reference sequence). Trimming at V came to 4 bases and at J to 7 bases, leaving 10 bases not matched to a gene. The CDR3 runs to 15 residues.

The V gene is TRBV19, the J gene TRBJ1-5; no definite D call. Germline-derived CDR1 and CDR2 are LNHDA and SQIVND (reference sequence). V lost 5 bases and J lost 9, with 17 bases in between. The CDR3 sequence is 14 residues long. This CDR3 is CASSQDTRLGPQHF. For the CDR3, the DNA is TGTGCCAGTAGTCAAGACACCCGGCTGGGGCCCCAGCATTTT. Based on the CDR3 plus reference TRBV19 and TRBJ1-5, the full variable domain is DGGITQSPKYLFRKEGQNVTLSCEQNLNHDAMYWYRQDPGQGLRLIYYSQIVNDFQKGDIAEGYSVSREKKESFPLTVTSAQKNPTAFYLCASSQDTRLGPQHFGDGTRLSIL.

The chain employs TRBV9 and TRBJ1-1, with D unclear. The V end was cut by 4 bases, the J end by 7 bases, with 14 bases between. Germline V gene lookup returns CDR1 SGDLS and CDR2 YYNGEE. This CDR3 contains 13 residues. The CDR3 loop is CASSPYTAIEAFF. DNA of the CDR3: TGTGCCAGCAGCCCTTATACAGCTATTGAAGCTTTCTTT.

The V call is TRBV2, the J call TRBJ2-2; D unclear. Per germline, CDR1 SNHLY and CDR2 FYNNEI. Trimming left V 6 bases short and J 2 bases short, with 7 bases between. The CDR3 extends over 13 amino acids. CDR3: CASRVENTGELFF. The DNA of the CDR3 is TGTGCCAGCAGGGTAGAAAACACCGGGGAGCTGTTTTTT.

The chain recombines TRBV6-5 with TRBJ1-1; no firm D call. The V end lost 4 bases, the J end lost 0 bases, and 15 bases lay between the germline ends. This CDR3 region has 16 residues. Germline V lookup: CDR1 MNHEY, CDR2 SVGAGI. CDR3 sequence: CASSSIAAGMNTEAFF. DNA of the CDR3: TGTGCCAGCAGTTCCATAGCGGCGGGGATGAACACTGAAGCTTTCTTT.

The rearrangement joins TRBV5-1 to TRBJ1-6, with D unresolved. The CDR3 contains 19 residues. Germline V lookup: CDR1 SGHRS, CDR2 YFSETQ. Between the trimmed V and J ends, which lost 0 bases and 8 bases, there was a span of 24 bases. CDR3 nucleotides: TGCGCCAGCAGCTTGGGGTCGGGCCGCGCCACATCGCGGGATTCACCCCTCCACTTT. Amino acid sequence: CASSLGSGRATSRDSPLHF.

This chain links TRBV20-1 with TRBJ1-2, with D maybe TRBD1 (6 bases). V lost 3 bases and J lost 5, with 16 bases in between. Germline V gives CDR1 DFQATT, CDR2 SNEGSKA (reference sequence). This CDR3 is 14 amino acids long. CDR3 region: CSASDTRGSYGYTF. The DNA of the CDR3 is TGCAGTGCTAGTGATACCAGGGGAAGTTATGGCTACACCTTC.

As to this clone: The same CDR3 also results from other DNA sequences found in this sample. The gene calls are TRBV11-2 and TRBJ1-3; 8 positions match TRBD1. Trimming removed 1 base from V and 2 bases from J; junction bases left unmatched: 1. Germline V gene lookup returns CDR1 SGHAT and CDR2 FQNNGV. This CDR3 region has 15 residues. Written as DNA, the CDR3 is TGTGCCAGCAGCTTAGGGACAGGGACTGGAAACACCATATATTTT. This translates into CASSLGTGTGNTIYF.

This chain connects TRBV10-3 to TRBJ1-2, with 8 bases aligning to TRBD1. Germline loops: CDR1 ENHRY, CDR2 SYGVKD. The junction had 8 bases not matched to a gene; V was cut back by 6 bases and J by 5 bases. This CDR3 contains 14 residues. This chain's CDR3 is CAISRQGIEYGYTF. DNA for the CDR3: TGTGCCATCAGCCGACAGGGGATTGAATATGGCTACACCTTC.

V is TRBV5-1 and J is TRBJ1-2, with TRBD1 matching 8 bases. V was pared by 4 bases and J by 4 bases, with 12 bases of the junction left unmatched. This CDR3 is built from 16 residues. CDR1 and CDR2 from the germline V gene are SGHRS and YFSETQ. The CDR3 nucleotides read TGCGCCAGCAGCCAAAATAGTGGACAGGGAGTCTATGGCTACACCTTC. Amino acids: CASSQNSGQGVYGYTF.

The chain is built from TRBV18 and TRBJ2-3; possible D gene TRBD2, 5 bases. The CDR3 has 14 amino acids. Germline values: CDR1 KGHSH, CDR2 LQKENI. V shed 5 bases and J shed 5 bases, with 14 bases lying between them. CDR3 nucleotides: TGTGCCAGCTCATCCGAGAGTCGGGAAGATACGCAGTATTTT. This encodes CASSSESREDTQYF.

J is TRBJ2-5 and V is TRBV30; D is undetermined. The length of the CDR3 is 13 residues. The V end lost 0 bases, the J end lost 3 bases, and 8 bases lay between the germline ends. Germline assignment: CDR1 GTSNPN and CDR2 SVGIG (reference sequence). CDR3: CAWSVSFEETQYF. CDR3 DNA sequence: TGTGCCTGGAGTGTTAGTTTTGAAGAGACCCAGTACTTC.

This chain links TRBV2 with TRBJ2-7, with no clear D. Germline lookup yields CDR1 SNHLY and CDR2 FYNNEI. The V end lost 5 bases, the J end lost 4 bases, and 6 bases lay between the germline ends. CDR3 length: 11 amino acids. In nucleotides, the CDR3 is TGTGCCAGCAGTCCCTTATACGAGCAGTACTTC. Amino acids: CASSPLYEQYF.

CDR3 amino acids: CASSLVVGGTGELFF. The CDR3 DNA sequence: TGTGCCAGCAGCTTGGTAGTAGGGGGCACCGGGGAGCTGTTTTTT. The V call is TRBV5-4, the J call TRBJ2-2; a possible D gene is TRBD1 (6 bases). Germline V CDR1 and CDR2: SGHNT, YYREEE (reference sequence). V was shortened by 0 bases and J by 4 bases, with 10 bases between the two germline ends. This CDR3 is built from 15 residues.

The V call is TRBV12-3 or TRBV12-4, the J call TRBJ2-7, with D unclear. Deletions cut 5 bases from V and 4 bases from J, with 9 bases between. The length of the CDR3 is 12 residues. The CDR3 DNA sequence: TGTGCCAGCAGTGCTACCGCGTACGAGCAGTACTTC. This gives the protein CASSATAYEQYF.

V is TRBV12-5 and J is TRBJ1-3; D possibly corresponds to TRBD1 (5 bases). V gave up 5 bases and J gave up 4 bases, with 12 bases separating them. CDR1 and CDR2 (germline): LGHNT, FRNRAP. CDR3 size: 14 residues. CDR3 sequence (DNA): TGTGCTAGTGGTCCCGGGGGTACAGGAAACACCATATATTTT. This sequence encodes CASGPGGTGNTIYF.

The J gene is TRBJ2-7, the V gene TRBV6-5; D ambiguous. The germline V gene encodes CDR1 MNHEY and CDR2 SVGAGI. V dropped 6 bases and J dropped 0 bases, with 12 bases sitting between them. The CDR3 spans 14 residues. CDR3 protein: CASRPTVYSYEQYF. CDR3 nucleotide sequence: TGTGCCAGCAGGCCAACAGTATACTCCTACGAGCAGTACTTC.

The rearrangement joins TRBV11-2 to TRBJ2-3; 14 nucleotides align to TRBD2. J lost 0 bases, V lost 6 bases, and 11 bases had no gene match. This CDR3 contains 19 residues. CDR1 SGHAT and CDR2 FQNNGV come from the germline V gene. CDR3 nucleotide sequence: TGTGCCAGCAGTCCCAGGACTAGCGGGGGGCAATACAGCACAGATACGCAGTATTTT. This gives the protein CASSPRTSGGQYSTDTQYF.

This chain joins TRBV14 and TRBJ1-3; possibly TRBD1 for D (5 bases). The CDR3 covers 16 residues. Trimming took off 1 base at V and 0 bases at J, with 10 bases between the two ends. CDR1 and CDR2 (germline): SGHDN, FVKESK. The CDR3 DNA follows: TGTGCCAGCAGCCAAGCCAGACAGAGCTCTGGAAACACCATATATTTT. This translates into CASSQARQSSGNTIYF.

This sequence joins TRBV6-5 and TRBJ1-2; TRBD1 might be the D (6 bases). The CDR3 is made up of 15 amino acids. In germline, CDR1 is MNHEY, CDR2 SVGAGI. The V end lost 0 bases, the J end lost 6 bases, and 14 bases lay between the germline ends. CDR3 region: CASSYSWAGAHGYTF. In DNA form, the CDR3 reads TGTGCCAGCAGTTACTCTTGGGCAGGGGCGCATGGCTACACCTTC.